The 20 T cell receptor beta chains reported below all come from one sample, sequenced in a study of T cell responses to AZD1222 COVID-19 vaccine. Here immunoSEQ multiplex PCR was the method, and the copy in TCRdb shows in-frame clones only, minus some. The data contain approximately 150,000 clones, roughly 90% of them singletons. The sample was peripheral blood, taken 28 days after the second AZD1222 dose. These receptors originate from an adult who received the AZD1222 COVID-19 vaccine.

The J gene is TRBJ1-2, the V gene TRBV3-1 (or the pseudogene TRBV3-2); maybe TRBD1 (6 bases). The CDR3 loop spans 14 amino acids. CDR1 is LGHDT and CDR2 is YNNKEL in the germline V gene (reference sequence). The V end lost 0 bases, the J end lost 4 bases, and 9 bases lay between the germline ends. The chain's CDR3 is CASSQENRAYGYTF. CDR3 in DNA: TGTGCCAGCAGCCAAGAGAACAGGGCCTATGGCTACACCTTC.

The chain carries TRBV5-1 and TRBJ2-1; possible D gene TRBD2, 5 bases. Trimming removed 0 bases from V and 0 bases from J, with 10 bases in between. The CDR3 consists of 16 residues. Germline-derived CDR1 and CDR2 are SGHRS and YFSETQ. CDR3 nucleotides: TGCGCCAGCAGCTTGGCCTCGGGGAGCTCCTACAATGAGCAGTTCTTC. Its protein product is CASSLASGSSYNEQFF.

This chain joins TRBV3-1 (or the pseudogene TRBV3-2) and TRBJ1-1; 7 bases line up with TRBD1. The CDR3 extends over 16 amino acids. The germline CDR1 and CDR2 sequences are LGHDT and YNNKEL (reference sequence). The junction had 6 bases not matched to a gene; V was cut back by 0 bases and J by 2 bases. CDR3 sequence (DNA): TGTGCCAGCAGCCAAGAATCGGACAGGCATAACACTGAAGCTTTCTTT. It codes for CASSQESDRHNTEAFF.

CDR3: CASSPVGTEAFF. CDR3 sequence (DNA): TGTGCCAGCAGTCCCGTCGGCACTGAAGCTTTCTTT. V is TRBV6-2 or TRBV6-3 and J is TRBJ1-1; D is unresolved. The CDR3 runs to 12 residues. Trimming removed 5 bases from V and 4 bases from J, with 8 bases in between. The germline V gene has CDR1 MNHEY and CDR2 SVGEGT.

The rearrangement uses TRBV5-1 and TRBJ1-1, with TRBD1 matching over 8 bases. V was clipped by 4 bases and J by 3 bases; unmatched bases: 11. The CDR3 has 16 residues. Germline V gives CDR1 SGHRS, CDR2 YFSETQ. The CDR3 reads CASSPQDGQGDTEAFF. In DNA, the CDR3 is TGCGCCAGCAGCCCCCAGGACGGACAGGGTGACACTGAAGCTTTCTTT.

J is TRBJ2-2 and V is TRBV6-1; 9 bases line up with TRBD2. The CDR3 is made up of 16 amino acids. V shed 4 bases and J 7 bases; nucleotides not matched to a gene: 10. Germline V lookup: CDR1 MNHNS, CDR2 SASEGT. CDR3 residues: CASSAGGGGAGGELFF. As DNA, the CDR3 is TGTGCCAGCAGTGCTGGCGGCGGGGGGGCCGGCGGGGAGCTGTTTTTT.

V is TRBV15 and J is TRBJ2-7, with D unresolved. CDR1 is LNHNV and CDR2 is YYDKDF in the germline V gene (reference sequence). Deletions cut 5 bases from V and 3 bases from J, with 17 bases between. This CDR3 comprises 15 residues. CDR3 loop: CATSDRLAANYEQYF. The CDR3 nucleotides read TGTGCCACCAGCGACCGCCTGGCCGCCAACTACGAGCAGTACTTC.

The chain joins TRBV2 to TRBJ2-7, with a possible D match to TRBD1 (6 bases). This CDR3 is built from 12 residues. Germline-derived CDR1 and CDR2 are SNHLY and FYNNEI. The ends were cut back, 6 bases at V and 9 bases at J, with 15 bases in the middle. For the CDR3, the DNA is TGTGCCAGCAGGTTCACAGGGCGTCGGCAGTACTTC. Translated: CASRFTGRRQYF. Full variable domain (outside the CDR3, taken from reference TRBV2 and TRBJ2-7): EPEVTQTPSHQVTQMGQEVILRCVPISNHLYFYWYRQILGQKVEFLVSFYNNEISEKSEIFDDQFSVERPDGSNFTLKIRSTKLEDSAMYFCASRFTGRRQYFGPGTRLTVT.

The chain has TRBV3-1 (or the pseudogene TRBV3-2) and TRBJ2-7, with D maybe TRBD2 (6 bases). The CDR3 consists of 15 residues. Trimming cost V 4 bases and J 3 bases, with 16 bases left between them. CDR1 is LGHDT, CDR2 YNNKEL, per germline (reference sequence). In DNA form, the CDR3 reads TGTGCCAGCAGCCGTAAAACGGGACTCCACTACGAGCAGTACTTC. Its protein product is CASSRKTGLHYEQYF.

The V and J genes are TRBV7-8 and TRBJ2-1; D unresolved. The CDR3 is 15 residues long. In germline, CDR1 is SGHVS, CDR2 FQNEAQ. V was clipped by 1 base and J by 3 bases, with 10 bases between them. The CDR3 nucleotides read TGTGCCAGCAGCTTAGAAGTAGAGATCTACAATGAGCAGTTCTTC. This codes for CASSLEVEIYNEQFF. Based on the CDR3 plus reference TRBV7-8 and TRBJ2-1, the full variable domain is GAGVSQSPRYKVAKRGQDVALRCDPISGHVSLFWYQQALGQGPEFLTYFQNEAQLDKSGLPSDRFFAERPEGSVSTLKIQRTQQEDSAVYLCASSLEVEIYNEQFFGPGTRLTVL.

V gene TRBV19 combines with J gene TRBJ2-1, with TRBD1 identical over 8 bases. CDR3 length: 15 amino acids. V lost 3 bases and J lost 7; bases outside the gene matches: 8. The germline V gene has CDR1 LNHDA and CDR2 SQIVND (reference sequence). CDR3 sequence (DNA): TGTGCCAGTAGTATCGATCAGGGGGCGTTTAATGAGCAGTTCTTC. This translates into CASSIDQGAFNEQFF.

The table lists this clone with a count of one. This chain uses TRBV6-5 with TRBJ2-1; D is ambiguous. V lost 2 bases and J 8 bases, leaving 7 bases between the germline ends. The CDR3 length is 12 residues. CDR1 is MNHEY and CDR2 is SVGAGI in the germline V gene. The CDR3, as DNA: TGTGCCAGCAGTTACCCCGGATATGAGCAGTTCTTC. As protein: CASSYPGYEQFF.

The chain uses TRBV7-2 and TRBJ2-2, with a tentative D call TRBD1 (6 bases). The ends were cut back, 5 bases at V and 6 bases at J, with 10 bases in the middle. CDR3 length: 13 amino acids. Per the germline V gene, CDR1 is SGHTA and CDR2 is FQGNSA. In DNA form, the CDR3 reads TGTGCCAGCAGCCAACAGGGTCCCGGGGAGCTGTTTTTT. Translated: CASSQQGPGELFF.

This clone was seen ten or more times. J is TRBJ1-1 and V is TRBV2; no definite D call. Trimming took off 8 bases at V and 12 bases at J, with 19 bases between the two ends. Germline CDR1 reads SNHLY; CDR2 reads FYNNEI. The CDR3 contains 12 residues. CDR3 residues: CASQISGSRPFF. CDR3 nucleotide sequence: TGTGCCAGCCAGATAAGCGGATCTCGCCCTTTCTTT.

CDR3 nucleotide sequence: TGTGCCAGCAGCCAAGATCGGAGTAGGACGCGCACAGATACGCAGTATTTT. It translates to CASSQDRSRTRTDTQYF. V and J are TRBV4-2 and TRBJ2-3; D gene unclear. Trimming took off 0 bases at V and 1 base at J, with 14 bases between the two ends. Germline-derived CDR1 and CDR2 are LGHNA and YNFKEQ. The CDR3 length is 17 residues.

This clone was counted once. The V call is TRBV4-1, the J call TRBJ1-5; 8 bases align to TRBD1. The CDR3 runs 14 residues. CDR1 MGHRA and CDR2 YSYEKL come from the germline V gene. The junction had 1 base not matched to a gene; V was cut back by 1 base and J by 5 bases. The CDR3 DNA sequence: TGCGCCAGCAGCCAAGGGACAGGGTATCAGCCCCAGCATTTT. This sequence encodes CASSQGTGYQPQHF.

The chain joins TRBV29-1 to TRBJ2-3, with no clear D. V lost 5 bases and J lost 1, with 4 bases in between. This CDR3 has 11 residues. Germline CDR1 SQVTM, CDR2 ANQGSEA. The CDR3 DNA sequence: TGCAGCGTTACCCGCACAGATACGCAGTATTTT. This codes for CSVTRTDTQYF.

This clone has only one observation. V usage is TRBV18 and J usage is TRBJ1-2; a weak D match, TRBD1 (5 bases). The ends were cut back, 5 bases at V and 4 bases at J, with 17 bases in the middle. The CDR3 has 15 residues. Germline V gene data show CDR1 as KGHSH and CDR2 as LQKENI. This CDR3 is CASSDTDGDGYGYTF. The CDR3 DNA reads TGTGCCAGCTCAGACACCGACGGGGACGGCTATGGCTACACCTTC.

The DNA of the CDR3 is TGTGCCAGCACAAGACGGGACAGCAACACCGGGGAGCTGTTTTTT. This sequence encodes CASTRRDSNTGELFF. This sequence joins TRBV6-5 and TRBJ2-2, with TRBD1 matching 7 bases. Germline assignment: CDR1 MNHEY and CDR2 SVGAGI. This CDR3 has 15 amino acids. The V segment lost 7 bases and the J segment 2 bases; nucleotides outside the gene matches: 7.

This chain's CDR3 is CASTSGLAGEQFF. DNA of the CDR3: TGTGCCAGCACTAGCGGACTAGCGGGGGAGCAGTTCTTC. The chain recombines TRBV12-3 or TRBV12-4 with TRBJ2-1; 12 positions agree with TRBD2. This CDR3 is built from 13 residues. Trimming removed 7 bases from V and 10 bases from J; junction bases left unmatched: 5.